Shown below are 9 T cell receptor beta chains from a single sample sequenced in a study of T cells in Graves' hyperthyroidism and ophthalmopathy. It was RNA transcripts that yielded the amplified TCR beta CDR3 regions. In the first-round RT-PCR of the TCR CDR3, the HTBI primer set was used. MiXCR, applied by TCRdb to the multiplex PCR reads, yields one record per CDR3 protein. The table has about 640,000 distinct CDR3 sequences, about 14% seen once. Sequenced sample: blood. The receptors derive from a woman between 45 and 65 years old with Graves' ophthalmopathy.

There are a few counts of this clonotype. J is TRBJ1-5 and V is TRBV16; 7 bases are a match to TRBD1. This CDR3 is built from 15 residues. The junction had 5 bases not matched to a gene; V was cut back by 2 bases and J by 4 bases. CDR1 is KGHSY and CDR2 is FQNENV in the germline V gene. CDR3 region: CASSQQGVHNQPQHF. CDR3 in DNA: TGTGCCAGCAGCCAACAGGGGGTTCATAATCAGCCCCAGCATTTT.

In this sample, this clonotype turned up many times. CDR3 region: CASSLEEGVYNEQFF. CDR3 DNA sequence: TGTGCCAGCAGCTTAGAAGAGGGTGTCTACAATGAGCAGTTCTTC. The rearrangement joins TRBV7-9 to TRBJ2-1; tentatively, D is TRBD2 (5 bases). The germline V gene has CDR1 SEHNR and CDR2 FQNEAQ (reference sequence). The CDR3 has 15 residues. V was pared by 1 base and J by 3 bases, with 10 bases between.

The rearrangement uses TRBV6-2 or TRBV6-3 and TRBJ2-1; D gene unclear. The CDR3 spans 11 residues. CDR1 is MNHEY and CDR2 is SVGEGT in the germline V gene. With 2 bases removed from V and 9 bases from J, the gap between germline ends came to 5 bases. This CDR3 is CASSYLGEQFF. CDR3 in DNA: TGTGCCAGCAGTTACCTCGGTGAGCAGTTCTTC.

This clonotype was observed many times. J is TRBJ1-1 and V is TRBV3-1; D unclear. The CDR3 runs to 15 residues. Germline CDR1 and CDR2: LGHDT and YNNKEL (reference sequence). Trimming took off 1 base at V and 7 bases at J, with 16 bases between the two ends. The CDR3 DNA reads as TGTGCCAGCAGCCAAGCCCTTTCTGCGAGGGTTGAAGCTTTCTTT. Translated, it gives CASSQALSARVEAFF.

This clonotype was observed a few times. This chain uses TRBV6-1 with TRBJ2-7; weak D call: TRBD1 (6 bases). CDR1 is MNHNS, CDR2 SASEGT, per germline. The CDR3 sequence is 14 residues long. V lost 3 bases and J 3 bases, leaving 12 bases between the germline ends. The CDR3 DNA sequence: TGTGCCAGCAGTGAGGGACACCCGAGCTACGAGCAGTACTTC. It codes for CASSEGHPSYEQYF.

Many counts were recorded for this clonotype. This chain uses TRBV10-3 with TRBJ2-1; 9 nucleotides agree with TRBD2. The germline V gene encodes CDR1 ENHRY and CDR2 SYGVKD. The CDR3 is made up of 15 amino acids. The V gene end was trimmed by 3 bases and the J gene end by 5 bases; junction bases not matched to a gene: 5. Here the CDR3 reads CAISETSSGDNEQFF. The CDR3 DNA reads as TGTGCCATCAGTGAAACGTCTAGCGGGGACAATGAGCAGTTCTTC.

There are many counts of this clonotype. The genes are TRBV12-3 or TRBV12-4 and TRBJ2-1, with TRBD1 matching 7 bases. The CDR3 is made up of 15 amino acids. With V trimmed by 7 bases and J by 1 base, 7 bases remained unmatched. The CDR3 spells CASNNRGGSYNEQFF. The CDR3 nucleotides are TGTGCCAGCAACAACAGGGGCGGGTCCTACAATGAGCAGTTCTTC.

This clonotype turned up a few times. This chain joins TRBV5-6 and TRBJ2-1; 13 bases are a match to TRBD2. Trimming removed 3 bases from V and 0 bases from J; junction bases left unmatched: 6. This CDR3 is built from 18 residues. Looked up from germline, CDR1 is SGHDT and CDR2 is YYEEEE. The CDR3 loop is CASSSPGLAGYSYNEQFF. CDR3 sequence (DNA): TGTGCCAGCAGCTCCCCGGGACTAGCGGGGTACTCCTACAATGAGCAGTTCTTC.

The rearrangement joins TRBV27 to TRBJ2-1; 11 nucleotides match TRBD2. V shed 3 bases and J 5 bases; nucleotides not matched to a gene: 3. The germline CDR1 and CDR2 sequences are MNHEY and SMNVEV (reference sequence). The CDR3 has 15 residues. CDR3: CASSFSGRDHNEQFF. DNA for the CDR3: TGTGCCAGCAGTTTTAGCGGGAGGGACCACAATGAGCAGTTCTTC.